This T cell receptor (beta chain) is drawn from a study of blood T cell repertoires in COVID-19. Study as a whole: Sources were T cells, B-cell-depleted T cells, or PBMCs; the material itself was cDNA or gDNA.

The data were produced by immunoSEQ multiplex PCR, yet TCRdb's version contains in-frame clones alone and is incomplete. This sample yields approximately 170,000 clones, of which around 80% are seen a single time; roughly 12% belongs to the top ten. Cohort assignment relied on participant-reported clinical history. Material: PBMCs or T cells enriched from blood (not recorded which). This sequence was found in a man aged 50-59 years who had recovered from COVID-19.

The CDR3, as DNA: TGTGCCATCAGTGGGGACAGGGTTTACGGGGAGCTGTTTTTT. It translates to CAISGDRVYGELFF. This sequence joins TRBV10-3 and TRBJ2-2; 9 bases map to TRBD1. CDR1 and CDR2 (germline): ENHRY, SYGVKD. The CDR3 spans 14 residues. Losses at the gene ends were 4 bases for V and 7 bases for J; bases not matched to a gene: 4.